The 25 T cell receptor beta chains given below trace back to one sample, sequenced in a study of spatial heterogeneity in lung cancer. Sample time point: sample taken at primary tumor resection. Whole RNA obtained from tumor, nontumor lung or frozen PBMC underwent sequencing without sorting. TCRdb re-called the 5' RACE reads with MiXCR, one entry per CDR3 protein. The sample lists around 40,000 distinct CDR3 sequences; about 5.8% were seen once. The sample consisted of PBMCs, taken at surgery. The origin of the receptors is a male donor with early-stage non-small cell lung cancer.

The rearrangement joins TRBV5-1 to TRBJ2-5; 14 positions match TRBD2. The CDR3 spans 16 residues. Germline lookup yields CDR1 SGHRS and CDR2 YFSETQ. V dropped 6 bases and J dropped 5; count of bases not matched to a gene: 9. The CDR3 loop reads CASIAGLAGGGETQYF. The CDR3 bases are TGCGCCAGCATCGCTGGACTAGCGGGGGGCGGGGAGACCCAGTACTTC.

There are a few counts of this clonotype. This chain uses TRBV29-1 with TRBJ1-1; maybe TRBD1 (6 bases). Germline V CDR1 and CDR2: SQVTM, ANQGSEA. The V end lost 6 bases, the J end lost 7 bases, and 12 bases lay between the germline ends. This CDR3 region has 11 residues. This CDR3 is CSVPKDSEAFF. CDR3 coding DNA: TGCAGCGTCCCCAAGGACAGTGAAGCTTTCTTT.

This clonotype was seen ten or more times. The genes are TRBV12-3 or TRBV12-4 and TRBJ1-1; the D gene is possibly TRBD1 (6 bases). The CDR3 runs 11 residues. The germline V and J ends were trimmed by 5 bases and 11 bases, with 12 bases remaining between them. CDR3 residues: CASSLRGGAFF. In DNA form, the CDR3 reads TGTGCCAGCAGTCTCAGGGGAGGGGCTTTCTTT.

At least ten counts were recorded for this clonotype. The chain uses TRBV10-2 and TRBJ2-5, with D unclear. Trimming stripped 7 bases from V and 2 bases from J, with 11 bases between. CDR1 WSHSY and CDR2 SAAADI come from the germline V gene. The CDR3 is made up of 13 amino acids. CDR3 DNA sequence: TGCGCCAGCAAAGGGCAGCCACAAGAGACCCAGTACTTC. This translates into CASKGQPQETQYF.

There are many counts of this clonotype. The V and J genes are TRBV10-3 and TRBJ2-1; D is perhaps TRBD2 (7 bases). In germline, CDR1 is ENHRY, CDR2 SYGVKD. With 0 bases removed from V and 6 bases from J, the gap between germline ends came to 12 bases. This CDR3 region has 15 residues. The DNA for the CDR3 is TGTGCCATCAGTGAGTCTGGCGGGGGCCCCAATGAGCAGTTCTTC. Translation: CAISESGGGPNEQFF.

This clonotype was detected ten times or more. J is TRBJ1-2 and V is TRBV6-1, with 12 positions matching TRBD1. CDR1 and CDR2 from the germline V gene are MNHNS and SASEGT. The CDR3 is made up of 17 amino acids. Trimming removed 0 bases from V and 7 bases from J; junction bases left unmatched: 9. The DNA of the CDR3 is TGTGCCAGCAGTGAAGCGCTTAGGGGACAGGGGGCTCGTGGCTACACCTTC. It is translated as CASSEALRGQGARGYTF.

A few counts support this clonotype. This chain connects TRBV20-1 to TRBJ2-4; 14 bases are a match to TRBD2. Germline CDR1 and CDR2: DFQATT and SNEGSKA (reference sequence). The J segment lost 0 bases and the V segment lost 4 bases, leaving 5 bases of the junction unmatched. The CDR3 runs 17 residues. Here the CDR3 reads CSAKTSGGVLAKNIQYF. For the CDR3, the DNA is TGCAGTGCTAAGACTAGCGGGGGGGTCCTAGCCAAAAACATTCAGTACTTC.

This clonotype occurred many times. This sequence joins TRBV20-1 and TRBJ2-7, with 12 bases that match TRBD2. This CDR3 is 18 amino acids long. V gave up 2 bases and J gave up 2 bases; unmatched junction bases: 13. Germline V gene lookup returns CDR1 DFQATT and CDR2 SNEGSKA (reference sequence). The CDR3 sequence: CSARSTLTSGGKAYEQYF. The DNA of the CDR3 is TGCAGTGCTAGATCTACTCTGACTAGCGGGGGAAAGGCCTACGAGCAGTACTTC.

There are many counts of this clonotype. The rearrangement links TRBV24-1 to TRBJ2-2; no firm D call. Between the trimmed V and J ends, which lost 6 bases and 4 bases, there was a span of 11 bases. Germline V gene data show CDR1 as KGHDR and CDR2 as SFDVKD. The CDR3 is 14 residues long. The DNA of the CDR3 is TGTGCCACCAGTCGGACCGGGTCCACCGGGGAGCTGTTTTTT. It yields the protein CATSRTGSTGELFF.

This clonotype was recorded at least ten times. This chain connects TRBV6-5 to TRBJ1-2; perhaps TRBD1 as D (5 bases). The germline V gene has CDR1 MNHEY and CDR2 SVGAGI. With 5 bases removed from V and 1 base from J, the gap between germline ends came to 11 bases. The CDR3 extends over 14 amino acids. This CDR3 reads CASSKGHFNYGYTF. The CDR3 DNA reads TGTGCCAGCAGTAAAGGACACTTTAACTATGGCTACACCTTC.

This clonotype was recorded many times. The V and J genes are TRBV12-3 or TRBV12-4 and TRBJ1-1; no reliable D call. Trimming pared 8 bases from V and 6 bases from J, leaving 13 bases between. The length of the CDR3 is 12 residues. CDR3 nucleotide sequence: TGTGCCAGCTCCAATGCTGTCGCTGAAGCTTTCTTT. It encodes CASSNAVAEAFF.

This clonotype was picked up many times. This chain links TRBV12-3 or TRBV12-4 with TRBJ1-2; unclear D gene. The CDR3 is 12 amino acids. The germline V and J ends were trimmed by 6 bases and 2 bases, with 7 bases remaining between them. CDR3 DNA sequence: TGTGCCAGCAGCGAGATGAACTATGGCTACACCTTC. Translation gives CASSEMNYGYTF.

In this sample, this clonotype turned up a few times. The chain uses TRBV28 and TRBJ2-5, with unresolved D. CDR1 and CDR2 (germline): MDHEN, SYDVKM. V shed 6 bases and J shed 1 base, with 15 bases lying between them. CDR3 length: 15 residues. CDR3 in amino acids: CASSSTPALQETQYF. The CDR3 region has the DNA TGTGCCAGCAGCTCAACCCCGGCTCTCCAAGAGACCCAGTACTTC.

This clonotype was counted between two and nine times. The V and J genes are TRBV10-3 and TRBJ2-3, with a tentative D call TRBD2 (5 bases). Trimming pared 0 bases from V and 4 bases from J, leaving 8 bases between. The CDR3 is 14 residues long. CDR1 is ENHRY, CDR2 SYGVKD, per germline. CDR3 sequence: CAISESRAADTQYF. The CDR3 bases are TGTGCCATCAGTGAGTCGCGGGCGGCAGATACGCAGTATTTT.

V usage is TRBV7-2 and J usage is TRBJ2-1; weak D call: TRBD1 (6 bases). Germline lookup yields CDR1 SGHTA and CDR2 FQGNSA. V was cut by 1 base and J by 0 bases, with 10 bases left in between. The CDR3 runs to 16 residues. DNA for the CDR3: TGTGCCAGCAGCTTAGGGGGGACACTCTCCTACAATGAGCAGTTCTTC. Translating gives CASSLGGTLSYNEQFF.

This clonotype was found a few times. V is TRBV5-1 and J is TRBJ1-4; 7 positions agree with TRBD1. CDR1 and CDR2 (germline): SGHRS, YFSETQ. V dropped 1 base and J dropped 0; count of bases not matched to a gene: 3. The CDR3 sequence is 16 residues long. CDR3: CASSLLQGSTNEKLFF. In nucleotides, the CDR3 is TGCGCCAGCAGCTTGCTACAGGGGTCAACTAATGAAAAACTGTTTTTT.

This clonotype occurred a few times. The V and J genes are TRBV28 and TRBJ2-6; 7 nucleotides align to TRBD2. The V gene's germline CDR1 is MDHEN and CDR2 SYDVKM. The V segment lost 8 bases and the J segment 0 bases; nucleotides outside the gene matches: 4. This CDR3 region has 15 residues. DNA for the CDR3: TGTGCCAGCGGGGGGGGGTCCTCTGGGGCCAACGTCCTGACTTTC. This encodes CASGGGSSGANVLTF.

This clonotype was picked up many times. The chain is built from TRBV6-2 or TRBV6-3 and TRBJ2-5; 9 positions match TRBD1. V trimming: 6 bases; J trimming: 3 bases; junction bases outside the gene matches: 2. The V gene's germline CDR1 is MNHEY and CDR2 SVGEGT. The CDR3 spans 13 residues. The CDR3 protein is CASRRTGEETQYF. The CDR3, as DNA: TGTGCCAGCAGACGGACAGGGGAAGAGACCCAGTACTTC.

The gene calls are TRBV7-9 and TRBJ1-6; 7 bases are shared with TRBD1. The CDR3 has 17 residues. Germline trimming cut 5 bases from V and 0 bases from J; bases unmatched to any gene: 7. In germline, CDR1 is SEHNR, CDR2 FQNEAQ (reference sequence). This chain's CDR3 is CASSLGQQTSYNSPLHF. The DNA for the CDR3 is TGTGCCAGCAGCCTGGGACAGCAGACCTCCTATAATTCACCCCTCCACTTT.

In its sample, this clonotype was seen many times. The chain uses TRBV9 and TRBJ1-2; 7 bases line up with TRBD1. Per the germline V gene, CDR1 is SGDLS and CDR2 is YYNGEE. This CDR3 spans 15 amino acids. V was pared by 0 bases and J by 2 bases, with 4 bases of the junction left unmatched. The CDR3 sequence is CASSVGEGANYGYTF. In DNA, the CDR3 is TGTGCCAGCAGCGTAGGCGAGGGGGCCAACTATGGCTACACCTTC.

In its sample, this clonotype was seen many times. V is TRBV6-5 and J is TRBJ1-5; D is unresolved. The CDR3 sequence is 16 residues long. Germline V gives CDR1 MNHEY, CDR2 SVGAGI. The V and J ends lost 0 bases and 6 bases respectively, with 15 bases between them. As DNA, the CDR3 is TGTGCCAGCAGTTACTCGAGGCCTGGGGTCGGTCAGCCCCAGCATTTT. Residues: CASSYSRPGVGQPQHF.

This clonotype has a count of ten or more. The V call is TRBV11-2, the J call TRBJ2-3; 13 bases align to TRBD2. CDR3 length: 17 residues. V trimming: 3 bases; J trimming: 5 bases; junction bases outside the gene matches: 8. Germline loops: CDR1 SGHAT, CDR2 FQNNGV. The CDR3: CASSFALGLAGKDTQYF. CDR3 coding DNA: TGTGCCAGCAGCTTCGCCTTGGGACTAGCGGGGAAAGATACGCAGTATTTT.

About this clonotype: A read error is possible here, since a much larger clone lies one base away. As the CDR3 is not closed by the conserved phenylalanine or tryptophan, this likely results from a read error. This CDR3 is CASSLSRDNPYEQYS. The CDR3 region has the DNA TGTGCCAGCAGCTTATCTAGGGACAACCCCTACGAGCAGTACTCC. The J gene is TRBJ2-7, the V gene TRBV7-8; tentatively, D is TRBD1 (6 bases). The CDR3 is made up of 15 amino acids. Trimming pared 2 bases from V and 2 bases from J, leaving 13 bases between. CDR1 is SGHVS, CDR2 FQNEAQ, per germline.

In this sample, this clonotype turned up many times. V gene TRBV6-1 combines with J gene TRBJ2-3, with 11 positions matching TRBD2. V was clipped by 7 bases and J by 9 bases; unmatched bases: 12. CDR1 and CDR2 from the germline V gene are MNHNS and SASEGT. The CDR3 runs to 15 residues. CDR3 loop: CASTLLAGGQRTQYF. CDR3 sequence (DNA): TGTGCCAGCACCCTCCTAGCGGGGGGACAAAGAACGCAGTATTTT.

This clonotype was counted many times. The chain links TRBV12-3 or TRBV12-4 to TRBJ2-7; possibly TRBD1 for D (6 bases). The V and J ends lost 6 bases and 5 bases respectively, with 11 bases between them. The CDR3 runs 12 residues. The CDR3 nucleotides read TGTGCCAGCAGCCCAGGGGTCCACGAGCAGTACTTC. Translation gives CASSPGVHEQYF.